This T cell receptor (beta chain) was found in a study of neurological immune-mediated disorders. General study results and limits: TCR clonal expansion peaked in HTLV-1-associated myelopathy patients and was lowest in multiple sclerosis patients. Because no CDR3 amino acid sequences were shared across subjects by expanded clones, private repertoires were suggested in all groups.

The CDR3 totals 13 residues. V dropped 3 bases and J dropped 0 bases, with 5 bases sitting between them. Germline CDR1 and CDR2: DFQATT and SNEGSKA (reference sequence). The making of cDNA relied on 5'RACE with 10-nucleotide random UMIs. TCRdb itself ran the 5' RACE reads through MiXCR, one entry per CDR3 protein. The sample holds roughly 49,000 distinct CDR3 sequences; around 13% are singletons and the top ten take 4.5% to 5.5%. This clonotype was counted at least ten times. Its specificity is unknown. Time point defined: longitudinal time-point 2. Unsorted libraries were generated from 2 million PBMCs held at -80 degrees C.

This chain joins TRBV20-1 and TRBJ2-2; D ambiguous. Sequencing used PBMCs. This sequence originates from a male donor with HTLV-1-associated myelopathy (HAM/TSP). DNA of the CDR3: TGCAGTGCTAGCGGAACGAACACCGGGGAGCTGTTTTTT. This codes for CSASGTNTGELFF.